The 17 T cell receptor beta chains reported below all come from one sample, sequenced in a study of T cells in Graves' hyperthyroidism and ophthalmopathy. Amplification yielded TCR beta CDR3 regions, with RNA transcripts as the source. HTBI primers drove first-round RT-PCR of the TCR CDR3. TCRdb re-called the multiplex PCR reads through MiXCR, storing one row per CDR3 protein. Here the sample spans some 760,000 distinct CDR3 sequences, 14% being singletons. Material: blood. Every receptor here comes from a woman younger than 35 with Graves' hyperthyroidism.

Worth noting for this clonotype: Here the CDR3 omits its conserved ending phenylalanine or tryptophan, so a read error is the likely source. The chain links TRBV2 to TRBJ2-1, with 9 bases identical to TRBD1. The ends lost 6 bases at V and 0 bases at J; junction bases unmatched: 6. The CDR3 is made up of 16 amino acids. The germline V gene encodes CDR1 SNHLY and CDR2 FYNNEI. Written as DNA, the CDR3 is TGTGCCAGCAGGGGGACAGGGTGGAGCTCCTACAATGAGCAGTTCCTC. This sequence encodes CASRGTGWSSYNEQFL.

Many counts were recorded for this clonotype. V is TRBV27 and J is TRBJ2-7; D remains ambiguous. The ends were cut back, 3 bases at V and 6 bases at J, with 3 bases in the middle. This CDR3 region has 10 residues. CDR1 and CDR2 (germline): MNHEY, SMNVEV (reference sequence). The CDR3 sequence: CASSFSEQYF. CDR3 in DNA: TGTGCCAGCAGTTTTTCCGAGCAGTACTTC.

The gene calls are TRBV19 and TRBJ1-4, with D hard to call. V dropped 6 bases and J dropped 7 bases, with 9 bases sitting between them. This CDR3 region has 12 residues. Germline loops: CDR1 LNHDA, CDR2 SQIVND (reference sequence). CDR3 sequence reads: CASRQLPEKLFF. CDR3 in DNA: TGTGCCAGTAGACAGCTGCCTGAAAAACTGTTTTTT.

Concerning this clonotype itself: The conserved final phenylalanine or tryptophan is absent from the CDR3, which likely points to a read error. The chain uses TRBV28 and TRBJ2-5, with TRBD2 as a possible D gene (7 bases). Germline loops: CDR1 MDHEN, CDR2 SYDVKM. CDR3 size: 14 residues. Between the trimmed V and J ends, which lost 5 bases and 5 bases, there was a span of 15 bases. As DNA, the CDR3 is TGTGCCAGCAGTACCTCGGGGGGCGATGAGACCCAGTACCTC. Protein product: CASSTSGGDETQYL.

This clonotype was seen a few times. The chain has TRBV19 and TRBJ2-5; 7 positions match TRBD2. Trimming at V came to 3 bases and at J to 0 bases, leaving 4 bases not matched to a gene. Germline V gene data show CDR1 as LNHDA and CDR2 as SQIVND (reference sequence). This CDR3 region has 15 residues. The CDR3 sequence: CASSIGGNHQETQYF. For the CDR3, the DNA is TGTGCCAGTAGTATCGGGGGGAACCACCAAGAGACCCAGTACTTC.

This clonotype appeared a few times. V gene TRBV6-1 combines with J gene TRBJ1-5; TRBD1 is a possible D gene (6 bases). Germline lookup yields CDR1 MNHNS and CDR2 SASEGT. Trimming removed 6 bases from V and 8 bases from J, with 14 bases in between. The CDR3 spans 13 residues. The CDR3 DNA is TGTGCCAGCAGGGACAGTCATTGGGAGCCCCAGCATTTT. Protein: CASRDSHWEPQHF.

This clonotype was seen at least ten times. The chain joins TRBV6-1 to TRBJ1-4; weak D call: TRBD1 (5 bases). The V gene lost 5 bases and the J gene lost 11 bases, with 21 bases spanning the gap. CDR1 MNHNS and CDR2 SASEGT come from the germline V gene. This CDR3 has 15 amino acids. CDR3 nucleotides: TGTGCCAGCAGTACAGGTCCGGGACGGGTGGGGAAACTGTTTTTT. Protein sequence: CASSTGPGRVGKLFF.

The chain links TRBV13 to TRBJ1-5; 7 bases are shared with TRBD1. Germline loops: CDR1 PRHDT, CDR2 FYEKMQ (reference sequence). The V gene end was trimmed by 3 bases and the J gene end by 5 bases; junction bases not matched to a gene: 4. The CDR3 has 14 residues. CDR3 loop: CASSFGQVHQPQHF. CDR3 coding DNA: TGTGCCAGCAGCTTCGGACAGGTCCATCAGCCCCAGCATTTT.

The gene calls are TRBV29-1 and TRBJ2-3; 9 nucleotides line up with TRBD2. Germline CDR1 and CDR2: SQVTM and ANQGSEA. With V trimmed by 4 bases and J by 0 bases, 5 bases remained unmatched. The CDR3 has 15 residues. CDR3 region: CSVGFAGGSTDTQYF. The CDR3 DNA sequence: TGCAGCGTTGGTTTTGCGGGAGGGAGCACAGATACGCAGTATTTT.

This clonotype was seen repeatedly, ten times or more. This chain links TRBV3-1 with TRBJ2-3; TRBD2 matches at 9 bases. With V trimmed by 5 bases and J by 1 base, 1 base remained unmatched. Germline lookup yields CDR1 LGHDT and CDR2 YNNKEL (reference sequence). This CDR3 contains 14 residues. The CDR3 DNA reads as TGTGCCAGCAGCTGGACTAGCGGCACAGATACGCAGTATTTT. This codes for CASSWTSGTDTQYF.

This clonotype was counted a few times. This chain uses TRBV30 with TRBJ2-1; TRBD2 aligns across 11 bases. The CDR3 is 15 residues long. With 4 bases clipped from V and 1 base from J, the junction kept 3 bases outside the gene matches. Germline V lookup: CDR1 GTSNPN, CDR2 SVGIG (reference sequence). CDR3 region: CAWKVAGGSYNEQFF. In nucleotides, the CDR3 is TGTGCCTGGAAAGTAGCGGGAGGGTCCTACAATGAGCAGTTCTTC.

In its sample, this clonotype was seen many times. This rearrangement joins TRBV5-5 to TRBJ2-1, with a weak D call TRBD2 (7 bases). This CDR3 contains 15 residues. Per the germline V gene, CDR1 is SGHKS and CDR2 is YYEKEE (reference sequence). V dropped 4 bases and J dropped 7 bases, with 18 bases sitting between them. The CDR3 DNA follows: TGTGCCAGCAGCCCGCTCAAGGGGGGGGCGAATGAGCAGTTCTTC. Amino acid sequence: CASSPLKGGANEQFF.

This clonotype appeared many times. In nucleotides, the CDR3 is TGCAGTGCTCCACAGGGGGGGTATGGCTACACCTTC. It yields the protein CSAPQGGYGYTF. The V and J genes are TRBV20-1 and TRBJ1-2; 8 bases are shared with TRBD1. Trimming took 5 bases from V and 5 from J; bases not matched to a gene: 4. The germline CDR1 and CDR2 sequences are DFQATT and SNEGSKA (reference sequence). The CDR3 spans 12 residues.

This clonotype was picked up many times. The chain couples TRBV6-1 to TRBJ2-1, with TRBD2 matching 7 bases. V lost 0 bases to trimming and J lost 13 bases; unmatched junction nucleotides: 9. In germline, CDR1 is MNHNS, CDR2 SASEGT. This CDR3 is built from 14 residues. The CDR3 reads CASSEANVREEQFF. The CDR3 DNA is TGTGCCAGCAGTGAAGCGAATGTTCGGGAGGAACAGTTCTTC.

This clonotype was seen at least ten times. The chain combines TRBV27 with TRBJ2-1, with TRBD2 identical over 8 bases. Germline V gene lookup returns CDR1 MNHEY and CDR2 SMNVEV (reference sequence). Losses at the gene ends were 2 bases for V and 6 bases for J; bases not matched to a gene: 6. This CDR3 spans 15 amino acids. The CDR3 loop reads CASSLLGLAVNEQFF. The CDR3 DNA follows: TGTGCCAGCAGTTTACTTGGACTAGCTGTCAATGAGCAGTTCTTC.

The chain links TRBV15 to TRBJ2-5; 9 bases align to TRBD1. The V gene's germline CDR1 is LNHNV and CDR2 YYDKDF (reference sequence). The CDR3 loop spans 14 amino acids. The ends lost 4 bases at V and 5 bases at J; junction bases unmatched: 5. CDR3 sequence: CATSTHRGQETQYF. Here the CDR3 DNA reads TGTGCCACCAGCACCCACAGGGGGCAGGAGACCCAGTACTTC.

In this sample, this clonotype turned up a few times. The chain employs TRBV18 and TRBJ1-2; 9 nucleotides agree with TRBD1. After removal of 3 bases from V and 4 bases from J, the junction contained 3 bases not matched to a gene. In germline, CDR1 is KGHSH, CDR2 LQKENI. The CDR3 is 14 amino acids. CDR3 bases: TGTGCCAGCTCACCGACAGGGGGAAGCTATGGCTACACCTTC. Translating gives CASSPTGGSYGYTF. Looking up the rest from reference TRBV18 and TRBJ1-2 gives the full variable domain: NAGVMQNPRHLVRRRGQEARLRCSPMKGHSHVYWYRQLPEEGLKFMVYLQKENIIDESGMPKERFSAEFPKEGPSILRIQQVVRGDSAAYFCASSPTGGSYGYTFGSGTRLTVV.